A single T cell receptor (beta chain) is shown here with its context. Its antigen is unknown. These data come from a study of T cell repertoires in ileal Crohn's disease. For the study at large: Every patient was operated on for stricturing (roughly 60%) or penetrating (approximately 40%) complications. Study results and limitations: The median delay to postoperative endoscopy was less than eight months.

Time point of the sample: neoterminal ileum biopsy at postoperative endoscopy, about 6 months after surgery. Sequencing used immunoSEQ multiplex PCR; TCRdb keeps in-frame clones, though not all of them. The sample has about 62,000 clones, roughly 91% seen once. V was trimmed by 5 bases and J by 3 bases, leaving 14 bases between them. The CDR3 runs 15 residues. Germline V gene lookup returns CDR1 MNHEY and CDR2 SVGAGI. The clonotype comes from an adult with Crohn's disease. The sequenced material came from ileal tissue. The chain joins TRBV6-5 to TRBJ1-3; D is unresolved. The CDR3 DNA is TGTGCCAGCAGTCTCACCGGGAATAATGGAAACACCATATATTTT. Protein: CASSLTGNNGNTIYF.